This T cell receptor (beta chain) stems from a study of blood T cell repertoires in COVID-19. Study-wide context: T cells, B-cell-depleted T cells, or PBMCs provided the cDNA or gDNA that served as material.

This clone occurred once. Per the original data handling: Amplified reference gene primers provided the basis for estimating nucleated cell counts. Repertoires were generated with immunoSEQ multiplex PCR, while TCRdb's copy carries only in-frame clones and drops some. That table is the source of V, J and clone size, and D and trimming were worked out from the DNA. Of about 120,000 clones in the sample, 65% to 85% were seen once. Participants, about 18 to 100 years old, spanned about two dozen US areas. Grouping used clinical history reported by participants in a survey and questionnaire. J lost 2 bases, V lost 3 bases, and 11 bases had no gene match. The CDR3 consists of 17 residues. The germline V gene has CDR1 SEHNR and CDR2 FQNEAQ (reference sequence).

The rearrangement links TRBV7-9 to TRBJ2-5; 8 nucleotides agree with TRBD2. Sequenced input: PBMCs or T cells enriched from blood (not recorded which). This receptor was obtained from a woman aged 30 to 39 who had recovered from COVID-19. CDR3: CASSLGSRGARQETQYF. As DNA, the CDR3 is TGTGCCAGCAGCTTGGGATCGCGGGGGGCGCGGCAAGAGACCCAGTACTTC.